The 2 T cell receptor beta chains reported below all come from one sample, sequenced in a study of blood T cell repertoires in COVID-19. Clones were read by immunoSEQ multiplex PCR, and TCRdb kept only the in-frame ones, dropping some. This sample has around 500,000 clones, with roughly 90% found just once. Specimen: PBMCs or T cells enriched from blood (not recorded which). These receptor sequences come from a woman between 40 and 55 years old who had recovered from COVID-19.

A single count supports this clone. This rearrangement joins TRBV27 to TRBJ1-5, with unresolved D. This CDR3 has 13 residues. The germline CDR1 and CDR2 sequences are MNHEY and SMNVEV (reference sequence). V was trimmed by 2 bases and J by 4 bases, leaving 6 bases between them. The CDR3 DNA reads TGTGCCAGCAGTTTACGAGTAAATCAGCCCCAGCATTTT. Translated: CASSLRVNQPQHF.

The J gene is TRBJ2-6, the V gene TRBV5-1, with 7 bases matching TRBD2. V shed 2 bases, J shed 1 base, and the junction held 12 bases outside the gene matches. Germline CDR1 SGHRS, CDR2 YFSETQ. The CDR3 is made up of 19 amino acids. The CDR3 reads CASSFGPAGEWSGANVLTF. The CDR3 DNA reads TGCGCCAGCAGCTTTGGGCCGGCGGGAGAATGGTCTGGGGCCAACGTCCTGACTTTC.